Below are 3 T cell receptor beta chains sequenced from a single sample in a study of blood T cell repertoires in COVID-19. Using immunoSEQ multiplex PCR, the repertoire was profiled, and TCRdb retains in-frame clones only, with some absent. Of some 130,000 clones in the sample, about four fifths are singletons; the top ten hold about 20%. The sample taken for sequencing was PBMCs or T cells enriched from blood (not recorded which). Every receptor here comes from a man in his thirties or forties who had recovered from COVID-19.

The chain couples TRBV27 to TRBJ2-1; no reliable D call. This CDR3 comprises 16 residues. The V end lost 4 bases, the J end lost 0 bases, and 13 bases lay between the germline ends. Germline assignment: CDR1 MNHEY and CDR2 SMNVEV (reference sequence). In DNA form, the CDR3 reads TGTGCCAGCAGTTCACTTGTCGGTTACTCCTACAATGAGCAGTTCTTC. Residues: CASSSLVGYSYNEQFF.

This chain uses TRBV6-5 with TRBJ2-7; 8 bases are shared with TRBD2. CDR1 is MNHEY and CDR2 is SVGAGI in the germline V gene. The CDR3 is 13 amino acids. V was pared by 6 bases and J by 4 bases, with 5 bases of the junction left unmatched. In nucleotides, the CDR3 is TGTGCCAGCAGGTTAGCGGGGAAATACGAGCAGTACTTC. Translated: CASRLAGKYEQYF.

CDR3 loop: CASSHQGKYYGYTF. The DNA of the CDR3 is TGCGCCAGCAGCCACCAGGGAAAATACTATGGCTACACCTTC. This chain joins TRBV4-1 and TRBJ1-2; maybe TRBD1 (5 bases). Between the trimmed V and J ends, which lost 3 bases and 3 bases, there was a span of 11 bases. The CDR3 runs to 14 residues. Germline V CDR1 and CDR2: MGHRA, YSYEKL.